This T cell receptor beta chain was obtained from a study of siplizumab effects on memory and regulatory T cells. Overall study results and limits: The study found that mappable alloreactive CD4+ clones averaged roughly 75% Treg-derived with siplizumab and 25% to 30% in controls. Alloreactive sequences whose origin lay in unstimulated CD4+ memory cells were significantly reduced by siplizumab. Naive versus memory phenotype went unassigned for roughly 75-96% of proliferating CD4+ or CD8+ clones. Naive T cells seemed more diverse than memory cells; they also seemed major alloresponse contributors.

This CDR3 is 14 amino acids long. The trim removed 5 bases at V and 5 bases at J, leaving 6 bases unmatched. Germline V lookup: CDR1 MGHRA, CDR2 YSYEKL. Concerning this clone itself: Its antigen is unknown.

TCRdb keeps only in-frame clones here, not all; method: immunoSEQ multiplex PCR. This table has roughly 9,200 clones, approximately 74% appearing once. The TCR comes from a human donor in good health. This chain links TRBV4-1 with TRBJ2-7, with 10 bases fitting TRBD1. Sequencing input: effector memory CD8+ T cells sorted from blood. Subset here: unstimulated CD8+ effector memory T cells. CDR3 sequence (DNA): TGCGCCAGCAGCGAAGGACAGGGGGACGACGAGCAGTACTTC. As protein: CASSEGQGDDEQYF.